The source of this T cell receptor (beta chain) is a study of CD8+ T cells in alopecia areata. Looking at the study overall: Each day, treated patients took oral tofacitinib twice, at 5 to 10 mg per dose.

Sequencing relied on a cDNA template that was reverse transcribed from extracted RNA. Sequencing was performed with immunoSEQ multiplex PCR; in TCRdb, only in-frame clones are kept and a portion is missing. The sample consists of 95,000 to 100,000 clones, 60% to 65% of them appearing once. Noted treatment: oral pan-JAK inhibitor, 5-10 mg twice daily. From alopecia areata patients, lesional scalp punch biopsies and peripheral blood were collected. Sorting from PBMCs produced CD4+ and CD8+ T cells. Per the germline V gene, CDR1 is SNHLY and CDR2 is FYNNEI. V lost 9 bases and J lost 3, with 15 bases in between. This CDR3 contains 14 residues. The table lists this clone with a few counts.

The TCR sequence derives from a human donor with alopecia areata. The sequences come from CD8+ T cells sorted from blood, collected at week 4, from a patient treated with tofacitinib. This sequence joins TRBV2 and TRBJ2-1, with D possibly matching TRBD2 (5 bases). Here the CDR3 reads CARGRGPLYNEQFF. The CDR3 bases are TGTGCCAGAGGACGGGGTCCCCTCTACAATGAGCAGTTCTTC.